This passage covers 24 T cell receptor beta chains from one sample sequenced in a study of T cell responses to AZD1222 COVID-19 vaccine. The repertoire was sequenced with immunoSEQ multiplex PCR; TCRdb's copy has only in-frame clones and lacks some. The table includes some 140,000 clones, approximately 92% detected once. The specimen comprised peripheral blood, sampled 28 days after the second AZD1222 dose. Receptor source: an adult who received the AZD1222 COVID-19 vaccine.

The rearrangement joins TRBV25-1 to TRBJ2-5; TRBD1 is a possible D gene (5 bases). The CDR3 extends over 14 amino acids. V was pared by 5 bases and J by 5 bases, with 15 bases between. Per germline, CDR1 MGHDK and CDR2 SYGVNS. The CDR3 protein is CASSPLGVTETQYF. CDR3 DNA: TGTGCCAGCAGTCCGTTAGGGGTGACGGAGACCCAGTACTTC. The full variable domain, its missing parts supplied by reference TRBV25-1 and TRBJ2-5, is EADIYQTPRYLVIGTGKKITLECSQTMGHDKMYWYQQDPGMELHLIHYSYGVNSTEKGDLSSESTVSRIRTEHFPLTLESARPSHTSQYLCASSPLGVTETQYFGPGTRLLVL.

The V and J genes are TRBV18 and TRBJ1-3; D is undetermined. The length of the CDR3 is 14 residues. V lost 7 bases to trimming and J lost 4 bases, with 14 bases between them. Germline V lookup: CDR1 KGHSH, CDR2 LQKENI. The CDR3 coding sequence is TGTGCCAGCTTCGCCGGTGCGAAGGGAAACACCATATATTTT. It yields the protein CASFAGAKGNTIYF.

The chain is built from TRBV7-8 and TRBJ1-2; D unclear. There are 13 residues in the CDR3. The V gene's germline CDR1 is SGHVS and CDR2 FQNEAQ. Deletions cut 4 bases from V and 9 bases from J, with 15 bases between. CDR3 sequence: CASSSGLEGSYTF. CDR3 bases: TGTGCCAGCAGCTCTGGACTTGAAGGGAGCTACACCTTC.

The CDR3 region is CASSLAGAGYGYTF. DNA for the CDR3: TGTGCCAGCAGCTTAGCGGGGGCCGGCTATGGCTACACCTTC. This chain joins TRBV7-9 and TRBJ1-2, with a tentative D call TRBD1 (6 bases). The V end lost 0 bases, the J end lost 4 bases, and 9 bases lay between the germline ends. The CDR3 covers 14 residues. Germline-derived CDR1 and CDR2 are SEHNR and FQNEAQ (reference sequence).

This chain connects TRBV12-3 or TRBV12-4 to TRBJ1-1, with unresolved D. The CDR3 totals 13 residues. Trimming removed 5 bases at V and 3 bases at J, with 10 bases between. The DNA of the CDR3 is TGTGCCAGCAGTCCGAACGTCTACACTGAAGCTTTCTTT. Amino acid sequence: CASSPNVYTEAFF.

The rearrangement joins TRBV30 to TRBJ2-3, with 9 bases matching TRBD2. Germline V lookup: CDR1 GTSNPN, CDR2 SVGIG (reference sequence). This CDR3 is built from 14 residues. V lost 8 bases to trimming and J lost 4 bases; unmatched junction nucleotides: 10. In nucleotides, the CDR3 is TGTGCCGCCCCAAGCGCGGGGGGGGCAGATACGCAGTATTTT. Protein: CAAPSAGGADTQYF.

The rearrangement links TRBV5-6 to TRBJ2-7; TRBD1 matches at 8 bases. The V gene's germline CDR1 is SGHDT and CDR2 YYEEEE. This CDR3 is 17 amino acids long. V lost 7 bases to trimming and J lost 1 base; unmatched junction nucleotides: 16. The CDR3 sequence is CASGLERQGTVSYEQYF. The CDR3 nucleotides read TGTGCCAGCGGCCTCGAGAGACAGGGGACAGTGTCCTACGAGCAGTACTTC. The full variable domain, with the rest looked up from reference TRBV5-6 and TRBJ2-7, is DAGVTQSPTHLIKTRGQQVTLRCSPKSGHDTVSWYQQALGQGPQFIFQYYEEEERQRGNFPDRFSGHQFPNYSSELNVNALLLGDSALYLCASGLERQGTVSYEQYFGPGTRLTVT.

J is TRBJ1-6 and V is TRBV3-1 (or the pseudogene TRBV3-2); no clear D. The CDR3 runs to 14 residues. Between the trimmed V and J ends, which lost 2 bases and 13 bases, there was a span of 15 bases. Germline V lookup: CDR1 LGHDT, CDR2 YNNKEL (reference sequence). CDR3 DNA sequence: TGTGCCAGCAGCCAACAACAGTCATTCACCCCCCTCCACTTT. Its translation: CASSQQQSFTPLHF.

The chain recombines TRBV5-1 with TRBJ1-2, with TRBD1 matching 9 bases. The CDR3 has 16 amino acids. V was pared by 4 bases and J by 4 bases, with 11 bases of the junction left unmatched. Germline V gene lookup returns CDR1 SGHRS and CDR2 YFSETQ. The CDR3 reads CASSPRDRVESYGYTF. CDR3 DNA sequence: TGCGCCAGCAGCCCCCGGGACAGGGTCGAATCCTATGGCTACACCTTC.

The genes are TRBV7-9 and TRBJ1-3; TRBD1 is a possible D gene (6 bases). V was cut by 5 bases and J by 0 bases, with 14 bases left in between. The CDR3 has 16 amino acids. Looked up from germline, CDR1 is SEHNR and CDR2 is FQNEAQ (reference sequence). The CDR3 coding sequence is TGTGCCAGCAGCCCTAGACAGGCCGTCTCTGGAAACACCATATATTTT. Translated, it gives CASSPRQAVSGNTIYF.

The J gene is TRBJ2-5, the V gene TRBV7-3; 10 bases align to TRBD2. Germline CDR1 is SGHTA and CDR2 is FQGTGA. Unmatched junction bases numbered 10, after V lost 5 bases and J lost 4 bases. The CDR3 length is 16 residues. The CDR3, as DNA: TGTGCCAGCAGCCTACATAGCGGGGGGACCCCAGAGACCCAGTACTTC. This encodes CASSLHSGGTPETQYF.

This chain uses TRBV20-1 with TRBJ2-1; D unresolved. Trimming stripped 1 base from V and 6 bases from J, with 4 bases between. From germline, CDR1 is DFQATT and CDR2 SNEGSKA (reference sequence). CDR3 length: 11 residues. As DNA, the CDR3 is TGCAGTGCTAGAGCTCTCAATGAGCAGTTCTTC. It translates to CSARALNEQFF.

The CDR3 DNA is TGTGCCAGCAGCCCCACGTGGGATACGCAGTATTTT. Its protein is CASSPTWDTQYF. The chain has TRBV6-2 or TRBV6-3 and TRBJ2-3; D remains unclear. This CDR3 has 12 amino acids. Per germline, CDR1 MNHEY and CDR2 SVGEGT. Deletions cut 6 bases from V and 6 bases from J, with 10 bases between.

The V call is TRBV11-2, the J call TRBJ1-2, with 11 positions matching TRBD1. The CDR3 is made up of 17 amino acids. Germline V gene data show CDR1 as SGHAT and CDR2 as FQNNGV. V was pared by 5 bases and J by 4 bases, with 12 bases of the junction left unmatched. The CDR3: CASSPSPWGQGGYGYTF. The CDR3 DNA reads TGTGCCAGCAGCCCGTCGCCGTGGGGACAGGGGGGCTATGGCTACACCTTC.

V is TRBV12-5 and J is TRBJ2-3, with D perhaps TRBD1 (7 bases). The ends were cut back, 6 bases at V and 2 bases at J, with 12 bases in the middle. This CDR3 has 14 residues. The germline V gene has CDR1 LGHNT and CDR2 FRNRAP. Written as DNA, the CDR3 is TGTGCTAGTGGGCGGGACAGCCTCACAGATACGCAGTATTTT. It codes for CASGRDSLTDTQYF.

The chain has TRBV19 and TRBJ2-7, with 7 positions matching TRBD2. CDR1 and CDR2 (germline): LNHDA, SQIVND (reference sequence). Trimming took 5 bases from V and 0 from J; bases not matched to a gene: 13. There are 17 residues in the CDR3. The CDR3, as DNA: TGTGCCAGTAGTCCCCGCGGGAGTGGAGGAGCCTCCTACGAGCAGTACTTC. As protein: CASSPRGSGGASYEQYF.

This chain links TRBV2 with TRBJ1-2, with 8 bases lining up with TRBD1. The CDR3 has 15 residues. CDR1 and CDR2 (germline): SNHLY, FYNNEI. V gave up 4 bases and J gave up 2 bases; unmatched junction bases: 6. The CDR3 DNA reads as TGTGCCAGCAGTGGTCCAGGGGGCCTGAACTATGGCTACACCTTC. Amino acids: CASSGPGGLNYGYTF.

The rearrangement joins TRBV5-5 to TRBJ1-2; D not certain. CDR1 and CDR2 (germline): SGHKS, YYEKEE (reference sequence). This CDR3 spans 14 amino acids. Deletions cut 0 bases from V and 9 bases from J, with 15 bases between. Here the CDR3 reads CASSLEPPDPRYTF. The CDR3 DNA is TGTGCCAGCAGCTTGGAGCCCCCCGATCCCCGCTACACCTTC.

The CDR3 sequence: CASSHPLAGGSYEQYF. For the CDR3, the DNA is TGTGCCAGCAGCCATCCCCTAGCGGGGGGATCCTACGAGCAGTACTTC. J is TRBJ2-7 and V is TRBV7-9, with 11 bases that match TRBD2. The J segment lost 1 base and the V segment lost 5 bases, leaving 7 bases of the junction unmatched. The CDR3 totals 16 residues. Germline V CDR1 and CDR2: SEHNR, FQNEAQ (reference sequence).

This chain connects TRBV28 to TRBJ2-5; TRBD1 agrees at 7 bases. This CDR3 has 12 amino acids. CDR1 and CDR2 (germline): MDHEN, SYDVKM. The V gene end was trimmed by 7 bases and the J gene end by 5 bases; junction bases not matched to a gene: 4. The CDR3 DNA reads as TGTGCCAGCACAGGGGGAGCGGAGACCCAGTACTTC. Its protein product is CASTGGAETQYF.

This clone was counted once. V gene TRBV27 combines with J gene TRBJ1-6; unclear D gene. Trimming pared 2 bases from V and 7 bases from J, leaving 12 bases between. CDR3 length equals 15 residues. Per the germline V gene, CDR1 is MNHEY and CDR2 is SMNVEV (reference sequence). The CDR3 region is CASSLKRAGNSPLHF. The DNA of the CDR3 is TGTGCCAGCAGTTTAAAAAGGGCGGGAAATTCACCCCTCCACTTT.

This sequence joins TRBV2 and TRBJ1-1; no reliable D call. Trimming took off 7 bases at V and 2 bases at J, with 20 bases between the two ends. The CDR3 extends over 16 amino acids. Germline-derived CDR1 and CDR2 are SNHLY and FYNNEI. Written as DNA, the CDR3 is TGTGCCAGCACCCTGACGTGGGAGGGCCCAAACACTGAAGCTTTCTTT. As protein: CASTLTWEGPNTEAFF.

The chain uses TRBV11-2 and TRBJ1-1; D is uncertain. The CDR3 has 14 residues. V lost 3 bases to trimming and J lost 6 bases, with 14 bases between them. CDR1 is SGHAT, CDR2 FQNNGV, per germline. The CDR3 is CASSFGSSFAEAFF. CDR3 coding DNA: TGTGCCAGCAGCTTCGGGAGCTCCTTCGCTGAAGCTTTCTTT. Together with reference TRBV11-2 and TRBJ1-1, the CDR3 gives the full variable domain: EAGVAQSPRYKIIEKRQSVAFWCNPISGHATLYWYQQILGQGPKLLIQFQNNGVVDDSQLPKDRFSAERLKGVDSTLKIQPAKLEDSAVYLCASSFGSSFAEAFFGQGTRLTVV.

The chain is built from TRBV20-1 and TRBJ1-5, with a possible D match to TRBD1 (6 bases). This CDR3 is built from 13 residues. The germline V and J ends were trimmed by 3 bases and 4 bases, with 10 bases remaining between them. Germline CDR1 reads DFQATT; CDR2 reads SNEGSKA (reference sequence). CDR3 DNA sequence: TGCAGTGCTAGTAGGGACATAAATCAGCCCCAGCATTTT. This gives the protein CSASRDINQPQHF.